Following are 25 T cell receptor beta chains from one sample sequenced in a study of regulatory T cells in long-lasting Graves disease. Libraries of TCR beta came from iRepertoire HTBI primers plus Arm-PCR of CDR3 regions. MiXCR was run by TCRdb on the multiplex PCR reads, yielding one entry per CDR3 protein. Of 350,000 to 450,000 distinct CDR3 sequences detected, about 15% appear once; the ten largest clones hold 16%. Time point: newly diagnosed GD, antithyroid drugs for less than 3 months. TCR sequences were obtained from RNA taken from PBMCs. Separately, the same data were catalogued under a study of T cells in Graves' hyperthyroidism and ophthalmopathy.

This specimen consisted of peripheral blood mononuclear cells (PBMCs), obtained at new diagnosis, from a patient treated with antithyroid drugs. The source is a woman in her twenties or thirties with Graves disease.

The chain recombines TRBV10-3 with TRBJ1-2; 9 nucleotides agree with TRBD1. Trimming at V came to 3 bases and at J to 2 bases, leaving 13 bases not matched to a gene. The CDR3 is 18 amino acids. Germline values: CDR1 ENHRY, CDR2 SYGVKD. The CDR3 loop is CAISERKGQGTPNYGYTF. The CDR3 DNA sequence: TGTGCCATCAGTGAACGTAAAGGACAGGGGACTCCGAACTATGGCTACACCTTC.

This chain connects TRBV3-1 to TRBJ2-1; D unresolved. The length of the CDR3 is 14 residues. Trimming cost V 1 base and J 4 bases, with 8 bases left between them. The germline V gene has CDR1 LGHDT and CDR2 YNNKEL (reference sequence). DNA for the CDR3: TGTGCCAGCAGCCAAGGTCGGGCTTACAATGAGCAGTTCTTC. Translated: CASSQGRAYNEQFF.

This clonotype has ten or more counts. CDR3 loop: CASSYGTNQPQHF. Here the CDR3 DNA reads TGTGCCAGCAGTTACGGGACTAATCAGCCCCAGCATTTT. The chain carries TRBV2 and TRBJ1-5; D is possibly TRBD1 (5 bases). Trimming stripped 5 bases from V and 4 bases from J, with 9 bases between. The CDR3 consists of 13 residues. From germline, CDR1 is SNHLY and CDR2 FYNNEI. Full variable domain (missing parts from reference TRBV2 and TRBJ1-5): EPEVTQTPSHQVTQMGQEVILRCVPISNHLYFYWYRQILGQKVEFLVSFYNNEISEKSEIFDDQFSVERPDGSNFTLKIRSTKLEDSAMYFCASSYGTNQPQHFGDGTRLSIL.

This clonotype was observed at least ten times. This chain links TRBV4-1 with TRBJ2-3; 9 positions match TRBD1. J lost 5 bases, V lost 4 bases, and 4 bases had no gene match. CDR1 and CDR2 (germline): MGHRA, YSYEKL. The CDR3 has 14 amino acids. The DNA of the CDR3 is TGCGCCAGCAGCCTGCACAGGGGGCAAGATACGCAGTATTTT. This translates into CASSLHRGQDTQYF.

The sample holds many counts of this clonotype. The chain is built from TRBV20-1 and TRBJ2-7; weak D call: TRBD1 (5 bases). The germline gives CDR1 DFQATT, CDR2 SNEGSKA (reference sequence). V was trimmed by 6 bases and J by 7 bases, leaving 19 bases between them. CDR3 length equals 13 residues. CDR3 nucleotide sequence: TGCAGTGCCTACCGCGTGGGGCCTGGGGAGCAGTACTTC. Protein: CSAYRVGPGEQYF.

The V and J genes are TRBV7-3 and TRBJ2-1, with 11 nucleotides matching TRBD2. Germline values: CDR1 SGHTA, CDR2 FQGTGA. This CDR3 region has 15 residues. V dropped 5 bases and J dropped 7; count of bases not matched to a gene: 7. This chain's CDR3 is CASSPYTSGSNEQFF. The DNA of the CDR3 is TGTGCCAGCAGCCCCTATACTAGCGGGAGTAATGAGCAGTTCTTC. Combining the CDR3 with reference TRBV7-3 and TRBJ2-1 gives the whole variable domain GAGVSQTPSNKVTEKGKYVELRCDPISGHTALYWYRQSLGQGPEFLIYFQGTGAADDSGLPNDRFFAVRPEGSVSTLKIQRTERGDSAVYLCASSPYTSGSNEQFFGPGTRLTVL.

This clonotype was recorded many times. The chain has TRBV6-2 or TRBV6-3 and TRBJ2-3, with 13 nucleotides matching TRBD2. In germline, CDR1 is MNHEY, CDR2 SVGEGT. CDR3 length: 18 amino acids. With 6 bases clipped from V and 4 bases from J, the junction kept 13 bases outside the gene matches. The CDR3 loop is CASSQTSGRAANADTQYF. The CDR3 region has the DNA TGTGCCAGCAGCCAAACTAGCGGGAGGGCCGCAAACGCAGATACGCAGTATTTT.

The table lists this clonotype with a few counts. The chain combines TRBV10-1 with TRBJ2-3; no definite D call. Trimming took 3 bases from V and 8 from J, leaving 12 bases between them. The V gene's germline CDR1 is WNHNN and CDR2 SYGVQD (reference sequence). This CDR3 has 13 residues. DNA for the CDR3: TGCGCCAGCAGTGAATTCCGCGGCGGTACGCAGTATTTT. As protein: CASSEFRGGTQYF.

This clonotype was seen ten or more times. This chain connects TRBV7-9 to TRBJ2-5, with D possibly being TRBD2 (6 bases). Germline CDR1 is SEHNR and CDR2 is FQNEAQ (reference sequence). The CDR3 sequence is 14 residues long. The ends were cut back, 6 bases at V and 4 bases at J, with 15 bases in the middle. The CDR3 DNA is TGTGCCAGCAGTCAACGCGGGATTTCAGAGACCCAGTACTTC. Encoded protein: CASSQRGISETQYF.

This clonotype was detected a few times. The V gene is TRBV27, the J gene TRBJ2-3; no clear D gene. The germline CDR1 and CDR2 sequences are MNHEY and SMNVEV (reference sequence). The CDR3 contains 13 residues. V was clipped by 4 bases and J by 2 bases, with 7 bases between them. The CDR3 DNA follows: TGTGCCAGCAGTTATCGGCCCACAGATACGCAGTATTTT. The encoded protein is CASSYRPTDTQYF.

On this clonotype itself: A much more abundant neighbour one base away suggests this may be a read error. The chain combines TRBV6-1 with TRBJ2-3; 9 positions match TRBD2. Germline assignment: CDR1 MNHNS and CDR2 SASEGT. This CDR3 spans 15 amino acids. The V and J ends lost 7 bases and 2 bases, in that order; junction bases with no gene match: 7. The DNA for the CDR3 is TGTGCCAGCATGAGCCTAGCGGGGACCACAGATACGCAGTATTTT. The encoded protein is CASMSLAGTTDTQYF.

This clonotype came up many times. The CDR3 DNA reads as TGTGCCAGCAGCGGACAGGTATCTGGCTACACCTTC. Amino acids: CASSGQVSGYTF. The V gene is TRBV7-2, the J gene TRBJ1-2; 7 bases are a match to TRBD1. Germline V gene lookup returns CDR1 SGHTA and CDR2 FQGNSA. The CDR3 is 12 amino acids. J was trimmed by 7 bases and V by 5 bases; bases with no gene match: 4. Filled out from reference TRBV7-2 and TRBJ1-2, the complete variable domain reads GAGVSQSPSNKVTEKGKDVELRCDPISGHTALYWYRQSLGQGLEFLIYFQGNSAPDKSGLPSDRFSAERTGGSVSTLTIQRTQQEDSAVYLCASSGQVSGYTFGSGTRLTVV.

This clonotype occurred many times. The CDR3 here is CASSIGVTSNTEAFF. CDR3 DNA: TGTGCCAGTAGTATCGGGGTGACCTCGAACACTGAAGCTTTCTTT. This chain uses TRBV19 with TRBJ1-1; D is unresolved. Germline V gene data show CDR1 as LNHDA and CDR2 as SQIVND (reference sequence). The CDR3 is made up of 15 amino acids. V shed 3 bases and J shed 1 base, with 12 bases lying between them.

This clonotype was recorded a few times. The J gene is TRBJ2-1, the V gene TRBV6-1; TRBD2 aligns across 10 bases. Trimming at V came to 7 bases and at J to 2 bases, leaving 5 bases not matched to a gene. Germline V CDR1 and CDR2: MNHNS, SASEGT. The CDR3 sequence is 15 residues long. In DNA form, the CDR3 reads TGTGCCAGCATTCCTAGCGGGAGACCCTACAATGAGCAGTTCTTC. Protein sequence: CASIPSGRPYNEQFF.

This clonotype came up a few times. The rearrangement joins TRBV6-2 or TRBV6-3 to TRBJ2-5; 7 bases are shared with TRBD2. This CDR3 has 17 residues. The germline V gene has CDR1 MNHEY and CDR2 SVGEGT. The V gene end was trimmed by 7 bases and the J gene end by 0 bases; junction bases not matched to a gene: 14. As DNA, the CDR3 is TGTGCCAGCAACCCTCGAGCGGGAAGGCCCTACCAAGAGACCCAGTACTTC. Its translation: CASNPRAGRPYQETQYF.

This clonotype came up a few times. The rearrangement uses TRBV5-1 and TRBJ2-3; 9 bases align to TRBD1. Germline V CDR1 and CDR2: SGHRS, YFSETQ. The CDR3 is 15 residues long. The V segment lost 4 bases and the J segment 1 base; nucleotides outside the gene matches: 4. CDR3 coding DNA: TGCGCCAGCAGCAGAAGGACAGGGGGCACAGATACGCAGTATTTT. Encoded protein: CASSRRTGGTDTQYF.

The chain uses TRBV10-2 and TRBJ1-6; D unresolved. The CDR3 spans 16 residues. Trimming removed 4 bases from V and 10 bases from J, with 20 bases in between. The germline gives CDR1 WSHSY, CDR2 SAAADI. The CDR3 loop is CASSASSFPNLSPLHF. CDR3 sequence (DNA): TGCGCCAGCAGTGCCTCAAGCTTTCCAAATTTATCACCCCTCCACTTT.

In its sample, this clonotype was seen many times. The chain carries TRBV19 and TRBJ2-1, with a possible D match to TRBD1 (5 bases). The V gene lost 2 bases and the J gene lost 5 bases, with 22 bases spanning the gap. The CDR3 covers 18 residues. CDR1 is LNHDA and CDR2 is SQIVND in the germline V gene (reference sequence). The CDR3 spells CASSIRGRTSRLDNEQFF. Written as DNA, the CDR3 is TGTGCCAGTAGTATAAGGGGCCGGACCTCACGATTGGACAATGAGCAGTTCTTC. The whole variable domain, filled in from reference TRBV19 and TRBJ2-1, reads DGGITQSPKYLFRKEGQNVTLSCEQNLNHDAMYWYRQDPGQGLRLIYYSQIVNDFQKGDIAEGYSVSREKKESFPLTVTSAQKNPTAFYLCASSIRGRTSRLDNEQFFGPGTRLTVL.

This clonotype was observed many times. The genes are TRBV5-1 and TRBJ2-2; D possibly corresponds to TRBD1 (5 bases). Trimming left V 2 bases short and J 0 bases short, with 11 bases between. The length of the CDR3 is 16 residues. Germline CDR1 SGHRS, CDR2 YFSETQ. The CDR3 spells CASSFDRPTNTGELFF. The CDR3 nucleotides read TGCGCCAGCAGCTTCGACAGACCTACGAACACCGGGGAGCTGTTTTTT.

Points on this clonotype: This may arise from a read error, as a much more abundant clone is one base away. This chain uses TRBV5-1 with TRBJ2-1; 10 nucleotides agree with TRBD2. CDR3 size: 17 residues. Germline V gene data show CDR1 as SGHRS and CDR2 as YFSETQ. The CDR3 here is CVSSFSGRRGSYNEQFF. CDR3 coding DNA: TGCGTCAGCAGCTTTAGCGGGAGGAGGGGTTCCTACAATGAGCAGTTCTTC.

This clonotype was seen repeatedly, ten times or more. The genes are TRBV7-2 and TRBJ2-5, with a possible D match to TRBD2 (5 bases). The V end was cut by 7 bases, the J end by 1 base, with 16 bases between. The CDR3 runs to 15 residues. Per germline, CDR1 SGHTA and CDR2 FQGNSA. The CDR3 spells CASTLVAKRQETQYF. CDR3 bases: TGTGCCAGCACCCTCGTAGCGAAACGCCAAGAGACCCAGTACTTC.

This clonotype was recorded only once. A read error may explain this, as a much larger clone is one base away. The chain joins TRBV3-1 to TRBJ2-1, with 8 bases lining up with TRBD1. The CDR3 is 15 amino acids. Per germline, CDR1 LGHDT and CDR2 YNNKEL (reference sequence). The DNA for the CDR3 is TGTGCCAGCAGCCCTCAGGGGGCTTCCTACAGTGAGCAGTTCTTC. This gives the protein CASSPQGASYSEQFF.

The CDR3 is CASSLLLAGGLDTQYF. CDR3 nucleotide sequence: TGTGCCAGCAGCCTCCTACTAGCGGGAGGCCTCGATACGCAGTATTTT. The chain has TRBV14 and TRBJ2-3; 12 bases are a match to TRBD2. This CDR3 spans 16 amino acids. The germline V gene has CDR1 SGHDN and CDR2 FVKESK. V trimming: 4 bases; J trimming: 6 bases; junction bases outside the gene matches: 8.

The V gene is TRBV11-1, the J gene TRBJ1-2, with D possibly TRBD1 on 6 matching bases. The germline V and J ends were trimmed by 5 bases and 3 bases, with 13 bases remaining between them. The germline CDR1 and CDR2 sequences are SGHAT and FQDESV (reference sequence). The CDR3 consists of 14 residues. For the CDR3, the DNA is TGTGCCAGCAGCCCCGGGACATCTGACTATGGCTACACCTTC. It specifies CASSPGTSDYGYTF.

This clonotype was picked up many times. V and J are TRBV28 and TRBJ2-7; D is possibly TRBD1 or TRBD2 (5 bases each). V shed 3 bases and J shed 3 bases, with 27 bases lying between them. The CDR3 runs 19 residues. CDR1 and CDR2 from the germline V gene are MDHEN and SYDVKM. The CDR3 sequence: CASSFWTHPFMDTIYEQYF. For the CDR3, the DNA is TGTGCCAGCAGTTTTTGGACTCACCCCTTTATGGACACTATCTACGAGCAGTACTTC. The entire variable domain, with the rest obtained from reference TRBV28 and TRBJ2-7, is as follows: DVKVTQSSRYLVKRTGEKVFLECVQDMDHENMFWYRQDPGLGLRLIYFSYDVKMKEKGDIPEGYSVSREKKERFSLILESASTNQTSMYLCASSFWTHPFMDTIYEQYFGPGTRLTVT.